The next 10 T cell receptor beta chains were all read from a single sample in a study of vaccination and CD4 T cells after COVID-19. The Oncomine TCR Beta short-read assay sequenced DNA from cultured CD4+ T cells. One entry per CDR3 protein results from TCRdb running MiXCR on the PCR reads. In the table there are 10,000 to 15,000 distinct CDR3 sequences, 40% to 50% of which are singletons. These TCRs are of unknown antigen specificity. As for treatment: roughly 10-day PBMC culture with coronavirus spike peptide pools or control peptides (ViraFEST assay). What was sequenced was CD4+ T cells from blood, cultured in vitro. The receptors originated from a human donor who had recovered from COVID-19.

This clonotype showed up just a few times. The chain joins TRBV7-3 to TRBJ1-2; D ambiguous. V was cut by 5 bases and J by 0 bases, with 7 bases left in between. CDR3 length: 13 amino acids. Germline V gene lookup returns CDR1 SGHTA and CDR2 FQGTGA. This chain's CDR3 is CASSPQPNYGYTF. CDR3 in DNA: TGTGCCAGCAGCCCTCAGCCTAACTATGGCTACACCTTC.

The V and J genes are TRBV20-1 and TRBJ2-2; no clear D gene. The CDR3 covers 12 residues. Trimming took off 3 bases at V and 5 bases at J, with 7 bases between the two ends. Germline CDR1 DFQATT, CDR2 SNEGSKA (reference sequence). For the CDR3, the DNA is TGCAGTGCTAGCCTTTGGACCGGGGAGCTGTTTTTT. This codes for CSASLWTGELFF.

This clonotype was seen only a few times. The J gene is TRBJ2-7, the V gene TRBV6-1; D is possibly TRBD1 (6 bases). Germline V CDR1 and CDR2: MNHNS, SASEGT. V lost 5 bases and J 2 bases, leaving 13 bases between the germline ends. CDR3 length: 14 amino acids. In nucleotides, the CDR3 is TGTGCCAGCAGTACTACAGGGAATCCCTACGAGCAGTACTTC. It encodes CASSTTGNPYEQYF.

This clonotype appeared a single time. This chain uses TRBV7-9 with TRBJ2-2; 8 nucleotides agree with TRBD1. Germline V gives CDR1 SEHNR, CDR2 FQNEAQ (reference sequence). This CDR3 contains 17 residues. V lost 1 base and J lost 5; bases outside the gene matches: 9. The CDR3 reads CASSLDQGAFGTGELFF. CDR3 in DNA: TGTGCCAGCAGCTTAGATCAGGGGGCTTTTGGTACCGGGGAGCTGTTTTTT. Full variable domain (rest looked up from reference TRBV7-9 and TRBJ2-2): DTGVSQNPRHKITKRGQNVTFRCDPISEHNRLYWYRQTLGQGPEFLTYFQNEAQLEKSRLLSDRFSAERPKGSFSTLEIQRTEQGDSAMYLCASSLDQGAFGTGELFFGEGSRLTVL.

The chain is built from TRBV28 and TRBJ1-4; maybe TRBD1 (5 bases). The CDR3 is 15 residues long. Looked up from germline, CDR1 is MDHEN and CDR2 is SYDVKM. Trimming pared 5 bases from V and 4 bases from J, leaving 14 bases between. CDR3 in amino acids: CASSRFAGFNEKLFF. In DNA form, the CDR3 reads TGTGCCAGCAGTCGATTCGCAGGGTTTAATGAAAAACTGTTTTTT.

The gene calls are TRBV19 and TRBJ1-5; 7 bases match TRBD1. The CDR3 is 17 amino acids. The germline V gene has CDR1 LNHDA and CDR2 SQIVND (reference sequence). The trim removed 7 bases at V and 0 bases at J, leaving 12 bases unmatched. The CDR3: CASKGRQGDYSNQPQHF. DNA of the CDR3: TGTGCCAGTAAAGGGCGCCAGGGGGACTATAGCAATCAGCCCCAGCATTTT.

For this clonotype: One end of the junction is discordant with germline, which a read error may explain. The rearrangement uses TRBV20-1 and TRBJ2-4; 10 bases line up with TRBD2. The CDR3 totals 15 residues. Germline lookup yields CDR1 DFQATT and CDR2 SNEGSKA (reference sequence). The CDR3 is CGARAPAGGPGIQYF. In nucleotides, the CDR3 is TGCGGTGCTAGAGCACCAGCGGGAGGGCCGGGCATTCAGTACTTC.

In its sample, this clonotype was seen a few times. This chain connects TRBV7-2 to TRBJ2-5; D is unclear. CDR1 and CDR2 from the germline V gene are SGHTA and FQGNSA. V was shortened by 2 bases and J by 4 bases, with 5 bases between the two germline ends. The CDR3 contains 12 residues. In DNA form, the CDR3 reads TGTGCCAGCAGCTTATTGCGAGAGACCCAGTACTTC. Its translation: CASSLLRETQYF.

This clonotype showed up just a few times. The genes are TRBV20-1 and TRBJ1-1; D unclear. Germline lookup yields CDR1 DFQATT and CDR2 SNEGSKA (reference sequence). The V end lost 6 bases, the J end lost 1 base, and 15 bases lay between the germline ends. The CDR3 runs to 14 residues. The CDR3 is CSAWGGRENTEAFF. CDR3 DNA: TGCAGTGCATGGGGAGGACGGGAGAACACTGAAGCTTTCTTT.

Written as DNA, the CDR3 is TGTGCCAGCACACAGGGGGATCAGCCCCAGCATTTT. It is translated as CASTQGDQPQHF. The chain combines TRBV6-1 with TRBJ1-5; the match to TRBD1 covers 8 bases. V lost 7 bases to trimming and J lost 5 bases; unmatched junction nucleotides: 1. Germline CDR1 reads MNHNS; CDR2 reads SASEGT. The CDR3 has 12 amino acids.